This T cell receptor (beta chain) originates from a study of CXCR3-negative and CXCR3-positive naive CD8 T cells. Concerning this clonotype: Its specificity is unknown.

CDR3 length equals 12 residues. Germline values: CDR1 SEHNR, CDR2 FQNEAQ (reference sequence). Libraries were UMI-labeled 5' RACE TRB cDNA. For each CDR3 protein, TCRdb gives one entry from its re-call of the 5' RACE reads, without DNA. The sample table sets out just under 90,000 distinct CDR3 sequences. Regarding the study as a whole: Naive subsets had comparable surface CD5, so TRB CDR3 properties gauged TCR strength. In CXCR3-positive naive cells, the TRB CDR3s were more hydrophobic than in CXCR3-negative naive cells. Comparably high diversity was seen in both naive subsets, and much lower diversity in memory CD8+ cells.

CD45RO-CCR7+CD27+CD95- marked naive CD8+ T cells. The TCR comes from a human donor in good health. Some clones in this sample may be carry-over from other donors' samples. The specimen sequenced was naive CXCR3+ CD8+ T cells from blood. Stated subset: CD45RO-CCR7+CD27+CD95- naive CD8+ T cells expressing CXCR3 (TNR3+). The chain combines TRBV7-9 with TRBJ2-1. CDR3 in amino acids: CASSLSSNEQFF.